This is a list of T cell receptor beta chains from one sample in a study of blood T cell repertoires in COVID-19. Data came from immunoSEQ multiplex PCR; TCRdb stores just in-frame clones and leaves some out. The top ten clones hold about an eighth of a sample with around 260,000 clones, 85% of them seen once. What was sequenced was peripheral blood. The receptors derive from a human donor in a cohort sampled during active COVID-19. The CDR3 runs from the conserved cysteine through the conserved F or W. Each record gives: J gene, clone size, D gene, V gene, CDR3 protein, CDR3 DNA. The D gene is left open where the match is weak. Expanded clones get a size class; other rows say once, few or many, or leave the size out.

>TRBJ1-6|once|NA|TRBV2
CASTRRDNSPLHF
TGTGCCAGCACGAGACGGGATAATTCACCCCTCCACTTT
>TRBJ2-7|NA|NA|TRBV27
CASSLSSSGGGGEQYF
TGTGCCAGCAGTTTATCGTCCTCAGGCGGGGGCGGGGAGCAGTACTTC
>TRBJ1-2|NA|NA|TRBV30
CAWTRKGDGYGYTF
TGTGCCTGGACTCGCAAAGGGGATGGGTATGGCTACACCTTC
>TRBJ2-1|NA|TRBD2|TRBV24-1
CATSALGREGHNEQFF
TGTGCCACCAGTGCCCTAGGGCGGGAGGGCCACAATGAGCAGTTCTTC
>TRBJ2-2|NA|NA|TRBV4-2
CASSQVKWGQNTGELFF
TGTGCCAGCAGCCAAGTGAAGTGGGGACAAAACACCGGGGAGCTGTTTTTT
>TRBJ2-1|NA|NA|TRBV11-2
CASSLVGGKQFF
TGTGCCAGCAGCTTAGTCGGGGGAAAGCAGTTCTTC
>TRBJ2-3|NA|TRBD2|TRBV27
CARAEGGLAGGSQYF
TGTGCCAGAGCAGAGGGTGGACTAGCGGGAGGATCACAGTATTTT
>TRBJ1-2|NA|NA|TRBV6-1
CASREGSRGYTF
TGTGCCAGCAGAGAAGGATCTCGGGGCTACACCTTC
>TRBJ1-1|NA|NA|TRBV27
CASSLSLRITEAFF
TGTGCCAGCAGTTTATCGCTCAGAATCACTGAAGCTTTCTTT
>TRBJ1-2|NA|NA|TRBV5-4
CASSQGSQVSSGYTF
TGTGCCAGCAGCCAGGGGAGTCAGGTTTCTAGTGGCTACACCTTC
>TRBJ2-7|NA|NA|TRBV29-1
CSVRRGNREQYF
TGCAGCGTTCGGAGGGGAAATAGGGAGCAGTACTTC
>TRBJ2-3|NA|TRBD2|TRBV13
CASSLGPAGATDTQYF
TGTGCCAGCAGCTTAGGCCCAGCGGGAGCCACAGATACGCAGTATTTT
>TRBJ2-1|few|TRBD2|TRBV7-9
CASSLDGRSYNEQFF
TGTGCCAGCAGCTTAGACGGGAGGTCCTACAATGAGCAGTTCTTC
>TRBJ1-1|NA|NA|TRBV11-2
CASSLSVRGSNTEAFF
TGTGCCAGCAGCTTAAGTGTCCGGGGGTCGAACACTGAAGCTTTCTTT
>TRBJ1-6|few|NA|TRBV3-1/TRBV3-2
CASSPLGYNSPLHF
TGTGCCAGCAGCCCCCTAGGATATAATTCACCCCTCCACTTT
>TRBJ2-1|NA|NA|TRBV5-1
CASSWASYNEQFF
TGCGCCAGCAGCTGGGCCTCCTACAATGAGCAGTTCTTC
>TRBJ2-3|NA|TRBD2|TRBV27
CASSLGLVGVGRLPDTQYF
TGTGCCAGCAGTTTAGGGTTAGTGGGAGTCGGGAGGTTGCCAGATACGCAGTATTTT
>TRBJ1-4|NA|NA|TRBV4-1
CASSQPFATNEKLFF
TGCGCCAGCAGCCAACCCTTCGCAACTAATGAAAAACTGTTTTTT
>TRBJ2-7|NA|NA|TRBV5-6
CASSVSSYEQYF
TGTGCCAGCAGCGTTAGCTCCTACGAGCAGTACTTC
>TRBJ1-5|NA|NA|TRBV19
CASRVQGYSNQPQHF
TGTGCCAGTAGGGTACAGGGATATAGCAATCAGCCCCAGCATTTT
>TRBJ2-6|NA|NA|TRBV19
CASKVAAANGANVLTF
TGTGCCAGTAAGGTCGCGGCGGCGAATGGGGCCAACGTCCTGACTTTC
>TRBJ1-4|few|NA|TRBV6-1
CASSEARLGVGEKLFF
TGTGCCAGCAGTGAAGCGAGGTTAGGGGTAGGAGAAAAACTGTTTTTT
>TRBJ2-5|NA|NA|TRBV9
CASSWTDDQETQYF
TGTGCCAGCAGCTGGACAGATGATCAAGAGACCCAGTACTTC
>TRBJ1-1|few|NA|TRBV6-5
CASEGRQSMNTEAFF
TGTGCCTCCGAGGGGAGGCAGAGCATGAACACTGAAGCTTTCTTT
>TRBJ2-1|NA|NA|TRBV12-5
CASGLTVGRSYNEQFF
TGTGCTAGTGGTCTCACAGTCGGCCGCTCCTACAATGAGCAGTTCTTC
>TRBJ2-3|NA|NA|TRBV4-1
CASRGLGKSTDTQYF
TGCGCCAGCCGAGGGTTGGGAAAAAGCACAGATACGCAGTATTTT
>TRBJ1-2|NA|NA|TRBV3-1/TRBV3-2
CASSFGPTGGYTF
TGTGCCAGCAGCTTCGGACCGACGGGGGGCTACACCTTC
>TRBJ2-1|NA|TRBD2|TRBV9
CASSDPSGRANEQFF
TGTGCCAGCAGTGATCCTAGCGGGAGGGCCAATGAGCAGTTCTTC
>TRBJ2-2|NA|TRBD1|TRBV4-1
CASSLDRVGTGELFF
TGCGCCAGCAGCCTCGACAGGGTGGGGACCGGGGAGCTGTTTTTT
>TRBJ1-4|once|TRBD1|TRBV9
CASSVVGTAPNEKLFF
TGTGCCAGCAGCGTAGTTGGGACAGCTCCTAATGAAAAACTGTTTTTT
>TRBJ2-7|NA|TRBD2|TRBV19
CASSPGTSGSSYEQYF
TGTGCCAGTAGTCCCGGGACTAGCGGGAGCTCCTACGAGCAGTACTTC
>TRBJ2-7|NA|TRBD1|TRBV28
CASSLPGTGALYEQYF
TGTGCCAGCAGCCTCCCAGGGACAGGGGCCCTTTACGAGCAGTACTTC
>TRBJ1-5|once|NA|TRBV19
CASKGRVGGNQPQHF
TGTGCCAGTAAAGGCAGGGTTGGGGGCAATCAGCCCCAGCATTTT
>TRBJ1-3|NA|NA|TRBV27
CASSLHSGNTIYF
TGTGCCAGCAGTTTACACTCTGGAAACACCATATATTTT
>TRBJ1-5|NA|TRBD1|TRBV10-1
CASSDGQGNQPQHF
TGCGCCAGCAGTGACGGACAGGGGAACCAGCCCCAGCATTTT
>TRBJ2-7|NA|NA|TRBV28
CASSGQLNYEQYF
TGTGCCAGCAGCGGACAGCTTAACTACGAGCAGTACTTC
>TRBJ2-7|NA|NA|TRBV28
CASESRDFSYEQYF
TGTGCCAGCGAGTCGAGGGACTTCTCCTACGAGCAGTACTTC
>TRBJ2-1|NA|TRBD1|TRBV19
CASSMGQNEQFF
TGTGCCAGTAGTATGGGACAGAATGAGCAGTTCTTC
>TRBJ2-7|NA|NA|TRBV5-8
CASSQWATALEQYF
TGTGCCAGCAGCCAGTGGGCGACAGCCCTCGAGCAGTACTTC
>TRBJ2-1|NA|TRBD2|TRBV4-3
CASSQEPPTSGRASSYNEQFF
TGCGCCAGCAGCCAAGAGCCTCCGACTAGCGGGAGGGCCAGCTCCTACAATGAGCAGTTCTTC
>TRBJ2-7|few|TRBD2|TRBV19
CASSRILAGGRYEQYF
TGTGCCAGTAGTAGGATCCTAGCGGGAGGGCGTTACGAGCAGTACTTC
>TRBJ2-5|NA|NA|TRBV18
CASSQSSHGQETQYF
TGTGCCAGCTCACAGTCTAGTCATGGTCAAGAGACCCAGTACTTC